Listed here is a single T cell receptor (beta chain). This record belongs to a study of blood T cell repertoires in COVID-19. At the level of the study: The United States, Italy and Spain supplied acute and convalescent COVID-19 samples.

The method was immunoSEQ multiplex PCR; TCRdb's version includes in-frame clones alone and lacks a portion of them. The repertoire holds tens of thousands of clones, around 76% seen once, with 8.5% to 9% in the top ten. Per germline, CDR1 MNHEY and CDR2 SVGAGI. The length of the CDR3 is 15 residues. V gave up 8 bases and J gave up 3 bases; unmatched junction bases: 10. The genes are TRBV6-5 and TRBJ2-7, with TRBD1 identical over 10 bases. Specimen: peripheral blood. The clonotype comes from a man between 65 and 85 years old with active or convalescent COVID-19. This CDR3 is CASGTGDFVLYEQYF. The CDR3 DNA follows: TGTGCCAGCGGGACAGGGGATTTCGTGCTCTACGAGCAGTACTTC.